This T cell receptor beta chain stems from a study of blood T cell repertoires in COVID-19. Study overall: T cells, B-cell-depleted T cells, or PBMCs supplied cDNA or gDNA.

In the original workflow: Reference gene primers were amplified, and this amplification served to estimate nucleated cell counts. Sequencing used immunoSEQ multiplex PCR; TCRdb keeps in-frame clones, though not all of them. Clonal size and the V and J genes are those of that table, whereas D and trimming came from the DNA. Among 250,000 to 350,000 clones listed, 70% to 90% were seen once. The CDR3 runs 16 residues. Germline lookup yields CDR1 LNHDA and CDR2 SQIVND (reference sequence). The V and J ends lost 3 bases and 1 base, in that order; junction bases with no gene match: 7. This clone was seen once.

Sample: peripheral blood. The TCR originated in a woman in her forties or fifties with active or convalescent COVID-19. The chain is built from TRBV19 and TRBJ2-5; TRBD1 matches at 8 bases. The CDR3 loop is CASSMHRDRPQETQYF. In DNA, the CDR3 is TGTGCCAGTAGTATGCACCGGGACAGGCCCCAAGAGACCCAGTACTTC.